This T cell receptor (beta chain) was recovered during a study of blood T cell repertoires in COVID-19 (dated by TCRdb to 2018 to 2020). About the study as a whole: Samples covering the acute and convalescent phases of COVID-19 were provided by collaborators in the United States, Italy and Spain. The material from the prospective study consisted of cDNA or gDNA derived from T cells, B-cell-depleted T cells, or PBMCs. Subjects who had been exposed to COVID-19, were actively infected with it, or had recovered from it provided the deeply sampled blood TCRbeta repertoires that made up the dataset. A freely available public database, intended as a resource for researchers studying the immune response to SARS-CoV-2, is where the repertoires were released. Samples were obtained from the ongoing ImmuneRACE study (first 160 participants) and from about 1,300 subjects provided by 6 global collaborators. Nearly every sample came with metadata listing a de-identified subject ID, COVID-19 status, age in years and sex. Where HLA class I and class II types were available, the types were taken from metadata supplied by the sample provider, not from assay-based typing. Study-level results and caveats: Clinical and demographic metadata were provided uncurated, with the amount varying by source and participant.

The immunoSEQ Assay, a bias-controlled multiplex PCR, was used to amplify TCRbeta CDR3 regions from genomic DNA. In the paper's pipeline: The number of nucleated cells in each sample was estimated by amplification of reference gene primers within the assay. Sequence reads were collapsed and filtered to measure the absolute abundance of every unique TCRbeta CDR3 rearrangement. For each sample, productive Simpson clonality was calculated by taking the square root of Simpson's diversity index across productive rearrangements. TCRdb provides this immuneACCESS table in a form limited to in-frame rearrangements. Some clones are lacking; in checked studies, under half of them reflect an unresolved V gene, and why the rest are absent is not known. From that table come the V and J calls and clone size; the DNA was used to work out D and trimming. The sample contains 140,000 or so clones, 87% of them found a single time. The ten largest clonotypes hold 0.8% to 0.95% of the sample.

The CDR1 and CDR2 encoded by the germline V gene (reference sequence) are LNHDA and SQIVND. Reading from cysteine to phenylalanine, the CDR3 counts 15 amino acids. Just the 45-base CDR3 DNA is kept, in frame starting at base 1. Between the V and J ends, shortened by 7 bases and 2 bases respectively, the junction contains 14 bases. About this clone itself: Its recognized antigen is unknown. Per-base qualities were not stored, and no clone one base away is much larger.

Whole blood was collected in K2EDTA tubes by collaborating institutions according to the institutions' own protocols. For TCRbeta analysis, collaborator samples were shipped as frozen whole blood, as isolated PBMCs, or as DNA extracted from either sample type. The receptor chain draws on TRBV19 and TRBJ2-2, with TRBD1 tentatively as D gene (6 bases match). The receptor was isolated from a woman aged 50 to 60 with acute or convalescent COVID-19. Sequencing was performed on peripheral blood. CDR3 reads: CASTLSGGNTGELFF. The nucleotide sequence reads TGTGCCAGTACTCTATCTGGGGGCAACACCGGGGAGCTGTTTTTT.